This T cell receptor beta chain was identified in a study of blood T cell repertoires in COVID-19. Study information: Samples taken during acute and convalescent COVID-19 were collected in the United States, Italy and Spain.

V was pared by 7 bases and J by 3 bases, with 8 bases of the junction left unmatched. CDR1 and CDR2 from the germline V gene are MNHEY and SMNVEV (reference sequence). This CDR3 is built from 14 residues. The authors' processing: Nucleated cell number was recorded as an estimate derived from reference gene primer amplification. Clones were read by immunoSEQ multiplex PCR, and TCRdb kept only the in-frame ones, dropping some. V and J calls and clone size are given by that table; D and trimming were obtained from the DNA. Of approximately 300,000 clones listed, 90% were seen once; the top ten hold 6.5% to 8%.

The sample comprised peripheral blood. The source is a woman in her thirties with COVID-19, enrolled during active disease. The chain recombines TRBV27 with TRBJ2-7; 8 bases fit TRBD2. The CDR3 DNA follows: TGTGCCAGCACCCGGACTAGCCCCATCTACGAGCAGTACTTC. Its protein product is CASTRTSPIYEQYF.